This TCR beta chain comes out of a study of cytomegalovirus exposure and HLA in healthy donors. Germline assignment: CDR1 GTSNPN and CDR2 SVGIG (reference sequence). J gave up 0 bases and V 4 bases, and 3 bases lay outside the gene matches. The CDR3 has 13 amino acids. Study-wide results and limits: The study put 150 to 200 TCR beta chains on its list as cytomegalovirus-associated.

As regards this clone: Its target is unknown.

The PCR was carried out with 60 Vbeta primers and 13 Jbeta primers. Authors' processing steps: Approximately 73 million unique TCR beta chains, about 12 million shared, were counted in a later analysis. Repertoires were generated with immunoSEQ multiplex PCR, while TCRdb's copy carries only in-frame clones and drops some. Clone size and V and J calls were adopted from that table, with D and trimming inferred from the DNA. Recorded here are about 130,000 clones; the top ten clones represent around 2.2%. This clonotype originated in a man in his forties in good health and CMV-seronegative. The material sequenced was PBMCs. The chain is built from TRBV30 and TRBJ2-7, with 7 bases lining up with TRBD1. CDR3 in DNA: TGTGCCTGGACTGGACAGGACTCCTACGAGCAGTACTTC. Its protein product is CAWTGQDSYEQYF.